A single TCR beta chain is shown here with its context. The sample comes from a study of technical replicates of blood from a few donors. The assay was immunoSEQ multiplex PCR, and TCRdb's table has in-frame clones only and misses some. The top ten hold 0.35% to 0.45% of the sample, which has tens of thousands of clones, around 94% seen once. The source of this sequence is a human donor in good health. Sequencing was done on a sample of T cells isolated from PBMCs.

CDR3: CASSFVSTGLDTQYF. In DNA form, the CDR3 reads TGTGCCAGCAGTTTTGTCTCTACAGGGTTGGATACGCAGTATTTT. The chain couples TRBV28 to TRBJ2-3, with D maybe TRBD1 (6 bases). V was trimmed by 3 bases and J by 6 bases, leaving 16 bases between them. The CDR3 is 15 residues long. Germline lookup yields CDR1 MDHEN and CDR2 SYDVKM.